This TCR beta chain was sequenced in a study of T cells in localized non-small cell lung cancer. With respect to this clone: Its antigen is currently unknown.

General observations from the study: Uninvolved adjacent lung showed higher T cell clonality than tumor.

Assay used: immunoSEQ multiplex PCR; TCRdb lists only in-frame clones, some missing. The sample carries tens of thousands of clones, over 85% recorded once. The CDR3 has 17 amino acids. V lost 4 bases and J lost 3; bases outside the gene matches: 12. Germline values: CDR1 LGHNA, CDR2 YSLEER. The sample in question was peripheral blood, obtained before any cancer treatment. The sequence came from a man between 35 and 75 years old with stage I squamous cell lung carcinoma. The chain employs TRBV4-3 and TRBJ2-7; 10 bases line up with TRBD2. The chain's CDR3 is CASSPRGSGRADYEQYF. CDR3 DNA: TGCGCCAGCAGCCCTCGCGGGAGCGGGAGGGCCGACTACGAGCAGTACTTC.